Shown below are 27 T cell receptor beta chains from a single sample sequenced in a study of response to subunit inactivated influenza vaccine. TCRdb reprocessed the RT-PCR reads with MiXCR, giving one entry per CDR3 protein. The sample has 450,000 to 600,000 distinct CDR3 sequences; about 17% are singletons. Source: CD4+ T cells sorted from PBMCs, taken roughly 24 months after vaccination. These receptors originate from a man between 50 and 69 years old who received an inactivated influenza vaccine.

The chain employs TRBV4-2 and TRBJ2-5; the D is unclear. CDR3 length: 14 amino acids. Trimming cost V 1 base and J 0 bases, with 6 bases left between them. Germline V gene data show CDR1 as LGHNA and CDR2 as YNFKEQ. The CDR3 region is CASSQAGHQETQYF. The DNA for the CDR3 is TGTGCCAGCAGCCAAGCAGGTCACCAAGAGACCCAGTACTTC.

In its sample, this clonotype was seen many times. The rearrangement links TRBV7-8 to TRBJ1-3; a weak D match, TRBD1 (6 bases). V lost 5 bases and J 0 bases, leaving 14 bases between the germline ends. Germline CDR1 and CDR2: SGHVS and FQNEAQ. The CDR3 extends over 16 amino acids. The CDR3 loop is CASSVATGYSGNTIYF. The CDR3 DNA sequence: TGTGCCAGCAGCGTCGCCACAGGGTACTCTGGAAACACCATATATTTT. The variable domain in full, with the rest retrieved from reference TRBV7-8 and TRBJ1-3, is GAGVSQSPRYKVAKRGQDVALRCDPISGHVSLFWYQQALGQGPEFLTYFQNEAQLDKSGLPSDRFFAERPEGSVSTLKIQRTQQEDSAVYLCASSVATGYSGNTIYFGEGSWLTVV.

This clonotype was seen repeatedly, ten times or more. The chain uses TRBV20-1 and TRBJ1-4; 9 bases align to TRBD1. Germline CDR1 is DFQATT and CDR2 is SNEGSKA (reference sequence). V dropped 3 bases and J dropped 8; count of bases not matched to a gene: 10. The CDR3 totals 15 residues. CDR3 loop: CSARGWDREGEKLFF. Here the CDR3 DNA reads TGCAGTGCTAGGGGATGGGACAGGGAAGGAGAAAAACTGTTTTTT.

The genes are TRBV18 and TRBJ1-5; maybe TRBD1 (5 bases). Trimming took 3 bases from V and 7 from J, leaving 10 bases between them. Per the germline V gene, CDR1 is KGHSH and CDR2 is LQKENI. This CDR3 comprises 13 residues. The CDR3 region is CASSPGTQQPQHF. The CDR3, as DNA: TGTGCCAGCTCACCCGGGACTCAACAGCCCCAGCATTTT.

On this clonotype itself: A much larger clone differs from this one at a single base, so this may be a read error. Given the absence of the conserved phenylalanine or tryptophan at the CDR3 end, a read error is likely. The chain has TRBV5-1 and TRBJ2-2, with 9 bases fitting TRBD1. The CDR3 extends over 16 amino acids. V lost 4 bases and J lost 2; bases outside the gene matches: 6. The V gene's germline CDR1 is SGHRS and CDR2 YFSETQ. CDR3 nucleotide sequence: TGCGCCAGCAGCGTTACAGGGGGCCTCAACACCGGGGAGCTGTTTTCT. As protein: CASSVTGGLNTGELFS.

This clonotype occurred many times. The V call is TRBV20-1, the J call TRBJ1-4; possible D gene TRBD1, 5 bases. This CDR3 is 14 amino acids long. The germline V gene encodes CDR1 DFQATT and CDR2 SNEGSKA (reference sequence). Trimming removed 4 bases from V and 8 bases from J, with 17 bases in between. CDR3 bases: TGCAGTGCTATTATCCGGCAGGGCAGAGAAAAACTGTTTTTT. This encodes CSAIIRQGREKLFF.

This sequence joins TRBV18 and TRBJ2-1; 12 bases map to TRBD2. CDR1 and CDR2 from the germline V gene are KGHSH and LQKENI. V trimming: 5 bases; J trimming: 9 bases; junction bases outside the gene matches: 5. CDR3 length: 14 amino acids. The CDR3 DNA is TGTGCCAGCTCAGGACTAGCGGGACTTGTTGAGCAGTTCTTC. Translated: CASSGLAGLVEQFF.

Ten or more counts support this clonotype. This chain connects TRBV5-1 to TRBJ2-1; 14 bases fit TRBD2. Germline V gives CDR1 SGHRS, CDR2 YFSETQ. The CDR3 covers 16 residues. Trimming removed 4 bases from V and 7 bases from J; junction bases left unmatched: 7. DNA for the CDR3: TGCGCCAGCAGCACCGGGACTAGCGGGAGAGGAAATGAGCAGTTCTTC. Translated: CASSTGTSGRGNEQFF.

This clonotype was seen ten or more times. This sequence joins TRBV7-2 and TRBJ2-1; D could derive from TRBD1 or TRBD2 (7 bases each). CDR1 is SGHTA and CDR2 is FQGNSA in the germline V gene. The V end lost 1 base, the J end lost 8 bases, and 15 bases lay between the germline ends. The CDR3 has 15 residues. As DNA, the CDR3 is TGTGCCAGCAGCTTAGGACAGGGAGGGTCAGATGAGCAGTTCTTC. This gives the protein CASSLGQGGSDEQFF.

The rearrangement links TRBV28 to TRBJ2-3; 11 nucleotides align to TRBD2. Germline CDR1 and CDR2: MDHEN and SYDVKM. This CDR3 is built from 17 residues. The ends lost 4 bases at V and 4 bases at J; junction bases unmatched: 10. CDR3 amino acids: CASSSPTSGGRSDTQYF. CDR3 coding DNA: TGTGCCAGCAGTTCACCAACTAGCGGGGGCCGCTCAGATACGCAGTATTTT.

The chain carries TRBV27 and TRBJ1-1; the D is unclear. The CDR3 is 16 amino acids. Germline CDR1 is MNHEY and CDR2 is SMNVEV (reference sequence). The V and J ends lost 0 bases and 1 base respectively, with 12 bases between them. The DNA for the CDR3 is TGTGCCAGCAGTTTATCGAGTCTTCTTCAGAACACTGAAGCTTTCTTT. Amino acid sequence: CASSLSSLLQNTEAFF.

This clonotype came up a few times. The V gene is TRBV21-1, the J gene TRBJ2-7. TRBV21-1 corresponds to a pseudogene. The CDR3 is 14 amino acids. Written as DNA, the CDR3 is TGTGCCACCACGTGGCCGGGGGGCCCCTACGAGCAGTACTTC. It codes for CATTWPGGPYEQYF.

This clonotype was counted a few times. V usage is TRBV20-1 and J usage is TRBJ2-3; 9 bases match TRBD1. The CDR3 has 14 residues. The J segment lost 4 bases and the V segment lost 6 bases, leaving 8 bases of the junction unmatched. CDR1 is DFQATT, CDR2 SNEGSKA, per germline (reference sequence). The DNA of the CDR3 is TGCAGTGCGCCCGGGACAGGGAGCTCAGATACGCAGTATTTT. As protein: CSAPGTGSSDTQYF.

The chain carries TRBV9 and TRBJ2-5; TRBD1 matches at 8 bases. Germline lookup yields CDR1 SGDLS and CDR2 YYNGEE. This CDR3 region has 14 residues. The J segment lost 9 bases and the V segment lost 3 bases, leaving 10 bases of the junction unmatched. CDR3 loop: CASSDDRGGMAQYF. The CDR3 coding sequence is TGTGCCAGCAGCGACGACAGGGGCGGTATGGCCCAGTACTTC.

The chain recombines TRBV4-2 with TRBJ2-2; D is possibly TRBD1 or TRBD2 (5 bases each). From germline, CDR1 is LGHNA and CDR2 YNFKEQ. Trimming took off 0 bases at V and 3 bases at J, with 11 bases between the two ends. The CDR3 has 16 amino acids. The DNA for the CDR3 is TGTGCCAGCAGCCAAGATGTGGGGGTGGACACCGGGGAGCTGTTTTTT. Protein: CASSQDVGVDTGELFF.

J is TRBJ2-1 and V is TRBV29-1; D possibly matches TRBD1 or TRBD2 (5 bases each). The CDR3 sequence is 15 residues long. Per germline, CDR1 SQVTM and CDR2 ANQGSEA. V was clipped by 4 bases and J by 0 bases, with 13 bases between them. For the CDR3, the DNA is TGCAGCGTTGTTGGGGGTATTAGCTCCTACAATGAGCAGTTCTTC. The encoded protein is CSVVGGISSYNEQFF.

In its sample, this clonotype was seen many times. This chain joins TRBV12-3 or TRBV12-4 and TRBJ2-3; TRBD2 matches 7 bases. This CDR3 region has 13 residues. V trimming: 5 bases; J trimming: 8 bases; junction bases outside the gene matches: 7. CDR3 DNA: TGTGCCAGCAGTCCGGGACTAATCGGTACGCAGTATTTT. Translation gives CASSPGLIGTQYF.

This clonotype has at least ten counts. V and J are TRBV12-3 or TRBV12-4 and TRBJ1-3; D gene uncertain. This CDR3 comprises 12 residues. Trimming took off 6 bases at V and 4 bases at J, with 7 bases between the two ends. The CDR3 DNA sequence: TGTGCCAGCAGCTTTTCAGGAAACACCATATATTTT. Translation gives CASSFSGNTIYF.

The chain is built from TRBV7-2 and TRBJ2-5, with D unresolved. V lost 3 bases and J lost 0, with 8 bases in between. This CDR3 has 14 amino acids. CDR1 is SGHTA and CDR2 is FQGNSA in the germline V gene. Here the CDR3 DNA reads TGTGCCAGCAGCTTTTACAGTAACCAAGAGACCCAGTACTTC. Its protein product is CASSFYSNQETQYF.

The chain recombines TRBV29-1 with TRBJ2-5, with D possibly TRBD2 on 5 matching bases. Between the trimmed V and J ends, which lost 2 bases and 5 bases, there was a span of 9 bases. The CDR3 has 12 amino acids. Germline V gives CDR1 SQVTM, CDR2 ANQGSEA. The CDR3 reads CSVESGRETQYF. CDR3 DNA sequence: TGCAGCGTTGAAAGCGGCCGGGAGACCCAGTACTTC.

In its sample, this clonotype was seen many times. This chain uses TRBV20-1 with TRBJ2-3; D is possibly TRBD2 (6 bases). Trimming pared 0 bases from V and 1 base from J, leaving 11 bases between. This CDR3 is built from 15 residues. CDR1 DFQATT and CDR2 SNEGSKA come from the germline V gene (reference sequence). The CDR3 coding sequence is TGCAGTGCTAGAGATGGGAGGAGGGGCACAGATACGCAGTATTTT. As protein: CSARDGRRGTDTQYF.

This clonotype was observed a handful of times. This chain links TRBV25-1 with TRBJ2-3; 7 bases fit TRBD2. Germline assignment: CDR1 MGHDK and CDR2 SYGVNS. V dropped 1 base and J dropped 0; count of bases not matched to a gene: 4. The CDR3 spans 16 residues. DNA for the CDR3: TGTGCCAGCAGTGAATTTGCGGGAGAGAGCACAGATACGCAGTATTTT. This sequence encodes CASSEFAGESTDTQYF.

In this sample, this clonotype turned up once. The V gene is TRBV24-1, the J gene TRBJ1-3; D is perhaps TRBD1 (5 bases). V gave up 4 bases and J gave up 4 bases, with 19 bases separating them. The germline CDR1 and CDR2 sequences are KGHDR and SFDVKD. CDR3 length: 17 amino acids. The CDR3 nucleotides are TGTGCCACCAGTGAGGGTAGATACCGGGACGGAGGAAACACCATATATTTT. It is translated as CATSEGRYRDGGNTIYF.

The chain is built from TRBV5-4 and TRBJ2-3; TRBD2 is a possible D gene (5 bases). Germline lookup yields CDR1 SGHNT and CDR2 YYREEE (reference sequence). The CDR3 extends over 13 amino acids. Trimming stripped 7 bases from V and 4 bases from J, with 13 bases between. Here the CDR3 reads CASAGTSADTQYF. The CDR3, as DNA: TGTGCCAGCGCGGGTACGTCGGCAGATACGCAGTATTTT.

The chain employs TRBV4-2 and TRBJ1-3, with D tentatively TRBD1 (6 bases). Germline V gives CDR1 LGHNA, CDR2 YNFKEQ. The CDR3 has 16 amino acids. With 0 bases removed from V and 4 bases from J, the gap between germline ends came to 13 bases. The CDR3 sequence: CASSQEGGQGGNTIYF. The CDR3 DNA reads TGTGCCAGCAGCCAAGAGGGGGGGCAGGGAGGAAACACCATATATTTT.

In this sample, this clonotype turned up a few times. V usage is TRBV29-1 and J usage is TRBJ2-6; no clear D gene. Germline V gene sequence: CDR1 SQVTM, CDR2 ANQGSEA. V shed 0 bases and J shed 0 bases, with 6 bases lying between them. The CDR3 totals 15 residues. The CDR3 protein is CSVEDLGSGANVLTF. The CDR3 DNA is TGCAGCGTTGAAGATCTGGGCTCTGGGGCCAACGTCCTGACTTTC.

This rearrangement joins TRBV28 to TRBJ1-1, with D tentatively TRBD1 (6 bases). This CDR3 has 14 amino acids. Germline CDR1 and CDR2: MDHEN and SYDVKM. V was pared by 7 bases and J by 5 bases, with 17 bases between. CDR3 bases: TGTGCCAGCACCCGGTGGGGGGCTTGGACTGAAGCTTTCTTT. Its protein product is CASTRWGAWTEAFF.